This T cell receptor (beta chain) derives from a study of CD8 T cells in Susac syndrome. This CDR3 has 15 residues. The V gene's germline CDR1 is MNHEY and CDR2 SMNVEV (reference sequence). V gave up 6 bases and J gave up 3 bases, with 16 bases separating them. The study used treatment-naive patients who had stable or active relapsing-remitting disease as multiple sclerosis controls. An input of 0.5 to 1 ug of RNA was subjected to reverse transcription using random hexamers. Multiplex PCR with immunoSEQ amplified the TCR beta CDR3 across 54 Vbeta and 13 Jbeta. TCRdb reprocessed the immunoSEQ multiplex PCR reads via MiXCR and lists one record per CDR3 protein. The profile covers a few hundred thousand distinct CDR3 sequences, with about 85% appearing a single time and over 0.1% taken by the ten largest.

The chain couples TRBV27 to TRBJ2-3; a weak D match, TRBD2 (5 bases). This sequence originates from a human donor with multiple sclerosis. Sequencing was carried out using CD8+ T cells from PBMCs. The CDR3 DNA reads TGTGCCAGCAGCCCCGGACTTCCGTGGACAGATACGCAGTATTTT. It encodes CASSPGLPWTDTQYF.